The entry below describes one T cell receptor beta chain. The germline CDR1 and CDR2 sequences are SGHVS and FNYEAQ. The CDR3 contains 19 residues. Germline trimming cut 2 bases from V and 3 bases from J; bases unmatched to any gene: 12. The data originate from a study of cytomegalovirus exposure and HLA in healthy donors. PCR was performed using 60 Vbeta and 13 Jbeta primers. Clones were sequenced by immunoSEQ multiplex PCR, and TCRdb holds only the in-frame ones, with some missing. The sample has under 150,000 clones, about four fifths seen once; the top ten hold under 1.2%. The rearrangement links TRBV7-6 to TRBJ2-6, with 8 bases lining up with TRBD1. The TCR comes from a human donor in good health. The specimen was PBMCs. In DNA form, the CDR3 reads TGTGCCAGCAGCTTACCCCGGAGACAGGGGAATAGTGGGGCCAACGTCCTGACTTTC. Translated: CASSLPRRQGNSGANVLTF.